The clone carrying this T cell receptor beta chain showed up just a few times. The target antigen is unknown. Unmatched junction bases numbered 5, after V lost 5 bases and J lost 11 bases. Per the germline V gene, CDR1 is DFQATT and CDR2 is SNEGSKA (reference sequence). The CDR3 covers 11 residues. These data belong to a study of beta chain features in type 1 diabetes. Study-wide results and limits: Shortening that was moderate but significant affected the TCRB CDR3s of Type 1 diabetes patients in all four CD4+ subsets.

Investigators reverse transcribed all isolated RNA, so they sequenced expressed TCRB transcripts. Measured with immunoSEQ multiplex PCR; TCRdb has only the in-frame clones, and not every one. The sample holds 550,000 to 850,000 clones, 13% seen once. The material sequenced was naive CD4+ T cells from blood. This receptor was obtained from a man younger than 35 with type 1 diabetes. This chain uses TRBV20-1 with TRBJ1-2, with 10 nucleotides matching TRBD1. This CDR3 reads CSAPGTGVYTF. CDR3 in DNA: TGCAGTGCTCCCGGGACAGGGGTGTACACCTTC.